These 16 T cell receptor beta chains share one sample of origin, sequenced in a study of neoadjuvant nivolumab and ipilimumab in lung cancer. Assay used: immunoSEQ multiplex PCR; TCRdb lists only in-frame clones, some missing. The sample includes approximately 30,000 clones, more than 75% of them seen just once. The sequences come from tumor tissue, collected after neoadjuvant nivolumab, alone or with ipilimumab, at or shortly before surgery. The receptor source for this set is an adult with non-small cell lung cancer.

In this sample, this clone turned up a few times. This chain connects TRBV7-9 to TRBJ1-5; TRBD1 matches at 10 bases. CDR1 and CDR2 from the germline V gene are SEHNR and FQNEAQ (reference sequence). The CDR3 has 16 residues. The junction had 6 bases not matched to a gene; V was cut back by 1 base and J by 6 bases. The CDR3 region has the DNA TGTGCCAGCAGCTTAGGGACAGGGGGTCGGAGTCAGCCCCAGCATTTT. The encoded protein is CASSLGTGGRSQPQHF.

The rearrangement uses TRBV10-1 and TRBJ2-7; 10 bases fit TRBD1. The V gene end was trimmed by 4 bases and the J gene end by 5 bases; junction bases not matched to a gene: 8. The CDR3 sequence is 15 residues long. Germline V lookup: CDR1 WNHNN, CDR2 SYGVQD (reference sequence). CDR3 sequence: CASSGAGQGFNEQYF. Written as DNA, the CDR3 is TGCGCCAGCAGTGGGGCGGGACAGGGGTTCAACGAGCAGTACTTC.

The gene calls are TRBV5-4 and TRBJ2-1; D assignment may be TRBD1 or TRBD2 (6 bases each). Trimming removed 3 bases from V and 5 bases from J, with 21 bases in between. The germline V gene has CDR1 SGHNT and CDR2 YYREEE (reference sequence). The CDR3 is 17 amino acids. CDR3 sequence (DNA): TGTGCCAGCAGCTCGAGAGGATCTAGGGGGGTCAACAATGAGCAGTTCTTC. Its protein product is CASSSRGSRGVNNEQFF. Complete variable domain (other parts from reference TRBV5-4 and TRBJ2-1): ETGVTQSPTHLIKTRGQQVTLRCSSQSGHNTVSWYQQALGQGPQFIFQYYREEENGRGNFPPRFSGLQFPNYSSELNVNALELDDSALYLCASSSRGSRGVNNEQFFGPGTRLTVL.

The V and J genes are TRBV9 and TRBJ1-2, with 9 bases fitting TRBD1. The CDR3 has 15 amino acids. After removal of 0 bases from V and 4 bases from J, the junction contained 4 bases not matched to a gene. CDR1 is SGDLS and CDR2 is YYNGEE in the germline V gene. The CDR3 is CASSVGVDRGYGYTF. The DNA of the CDR3 is TGTGCCAGCAGCGTAGGAGTGGACAGGGGCTATGGCTACACCTTC.

The chain recombines TRBV16 with TRBJ2-3; D possibly corresponds to TRBD2 (6 bases). V was cut by 5 bases and J by 4 bases, with 13 bases left in between. Germline CDR1 is KGHSY and CDR2 is FQNENV. This CDR3 spans 14 amino acids. CDR3 residues: CASSSSGGADTQYF. As DNA, the CDR3 is TGTGCCAGCAGCAGCTCAGGCGGGGCAGATACGCAGTATTTT.

The gene calls are TRBV7-9 and TRBJ1-4; unclear D gene. With 3 bases removed from V and 0 bases from J, the gap between germline ends came to 2 bases. The germline V gene has CDR1 SEHNR and CDR2 FQNEAQ (reference sequence). This CDR3 contains 13 residues. The CDR3 loop reads CASSLATNEKLFF. Here the CDR3 DNA reads TGTGCCAGCAGCTTGGCAACTAATGAAAAACTGTTTTTT.

As concerns this clone: In the same sample, other DNA sequences code for this CDR3. V gene TRBV5-1 combines with J gene TRBJ2-5, with TRBD2 matching 7 bases. CDR1 SGHRS and CDR2 YFSETQ come from the germline V gene. The CDR3 is made up of 14 amino acids. The junction had 0 bases not matched to a gene; V was cut back by 0 bases and J by 1 base. Here the CDR3 DNA reads TGCGCCAGCAGCTTGGCGGGGGGCCAAGAGACCCAGTACTTC. Residues: CASSLAGGQETQYF.

The gene calls are TRBV5-1 and TRBJ2-6; perhaps TRBD1 as D (5 bases). The CDR3 covers 16 residues. From germline, CDR1 is SGHRS and CDR2 YFSETQ. The V gene lost 3 bases and the J gene lost 2 bases, with 12 bases spanning the gap. This CDR3 reads CASSSASGTGANVLTF. The DNA for the CDR3 is TGCGCCAGCAGCTCGGCCTCAGGGACTGGGGCCAACGTCCTGACTTTC.

This rearrangement joins TRBV30 to TRBJ1-2; D gene unclear. This CDR3 is built from 11 residues. Germline lookup yields CDR1 GTSNPN and CDR2 SVGIG (reference sequence). The CDR3 here is CVFQRPNGYTF. The CDR3 bases are TGTGTCTTTCAACGGCCAAATGGCTACACCTTC.

V usage is TRBV7-9 and J usage is TRBJ2-4; 10 bases fit TRBD2. CDR1 is SEHNR, CDR2 FQNEAQ, per germline (reference sequence). J gave up 2 bases and V 4 bases, and 8 bases lay outside the gene matches. This CDR3 has 17 amino acids. The CDR3 region is CASSSLAGGPSKNIQYF. The CDR3 DNA is TGTGCCAGCAGCTCCTTAGCGGGAGGACCGTCCAAAAACATTCAGTACTTC.

This clone was picked up a small number of times. V usage is TRBV27 and J usage is TRBJ2-7; 9 bases map to TRBD2. The V segment lost 5 bases and the J segment 6 bases; nucleotides outside the gene matches: 11. The CDR3 is 15 amino acids. In germline, CDR1 is MNHEY, CDR2 SMNVEV (reference sequence). The CDR3 DNA is TGTGCCAGCAGTCCCTCAGCGGGAGGCCCGCTCGAGCAGTACTTC. Translating it yields CASSPSAGGPLEQYF.

The chain uses TRBV9 and TRBJ1-1; D is perhaps TRBD1 (5 bases). Germline V lookup: CDR1 SGDLS, CDR2 YYNGEE. The CDR3 consists of 13 residues. V was clipped by 6 bases and J by 3 bases, with 12 bases between them. The CDR3 region is CASTGQGDTEAFF. The DNA of the CDR3 is TGTGCCAGCACGGGGCAAGGAGACACTGAAGCTTTCTTT.

The chain uses TRBV7-6 and TRBJ2-1; TRBD1 matches 10 bases. Germline V gene data show CDR1 as SGHVS and CDR2 as FNYEAQ. The CDR3 is made up of 16 amino acids. The J segment lost 2 bases and the V segment lost 2 bases, leaving 3 bases of the junction unmatched. The chain's CDR3 is CASSLLGTGAYNEQFF. CDR3 nucleotide sequence: TGTGCCAGCAGCTTATTGGGGACAGGGGCCTACAATGAGCAGTTCTTC.

The chain employs TRBV29-1 and TRBJ1-2; D not certain. V was clipped by 7 bases and J by 4 bases, with 16 bases between them. This CDR3 contains 13 residues. Germline V CDR1 and CDR2: SQVTM, ANQGSEA. The CDR3 sequence: CSGGAGSGYGYTF. The CDR3 DNA is TGCAGCGGAGGTGCGGGGTCGGGCTATGGCTACACCTTC. The full variable domain, its missing parts supplied by reference TRBV29-1 and TRBJ1-2, is SAVISQKPSRDICQRGTSLTIQCQVDSQVTMMFWYRQQPGQSLTLIATANQGSEATYESGFVIDKFPISRPNLTFSTLTVSNMSPEDSSIYLCSGGAGSGYGYTFGSGTRLTVV.

This sequence joins TRBV11-3 and TRBJ2-2; D remains unclear. V dropped 3 bases and J dropped 0 bases, with 8 bases sitting between them. The CDR3 length is 15 residues. Germline lookup yields CDR1 SGHNT and CDR2 YENEEA. Here the CDR3 DNA reads TGTGCCAGCAGCTTTCGTACTACGAACACCGGGGAGCTGTTTTTT. This translates into CASSFRTTNTGELFF.

The count of this clone is one. The CDR3 DNA reads as TGTGCCAGTAGTATAGCCTTATCCCGACTAGCGGCCTACAATGAGCAGTTCTTC. Protein product: CASSIALSRLAAYNEQFF. The chain combines TRBV19 with TRBJ2-1, with 9 positions matching TRBD2. CDR3 length equals 18 residues. V shed 1 base and J 2 bases; nucleotides not matched to a gene: 9. CDR1 and CDR2 from the germline V gene are LNHDA and SQIVND (reference sequence). Full variable domain (rest looked up from reference TRBV19 and TRBJ2-1): DGGITQSPKYLFRKEGQNVTLSCEQNLNHDAMYWYRQDPGQGLRLIYYSQIVNDFQKGDIAEGYSVSREKKESFPLTVTSAQKNPTAFYLCASSIALSRLAAYNEQFFGPGTRLTVL.